The next 19 T cell receptor beta chains were all read from a single sample in a study of regulatory T cells in long-lasting Graves disease. Regarding time point: newly diagnosed GD, antithyroid drugs for less than 3 months. The authors made the TCR library using RNA they extracted from PBMCs. Assembly of TCR beta libraries relied on iRepertoire HTBI primers together with Arm-PCR of CDR3 regions. Using its own MiXCR run on the multiplex PCR reads, TCRdb lists one record per CDR3 protein. This table holds approximately 350,000 distinct CDR3 sequences, 16% found once. These same data were also listed under a study on T cells in Graves' hyperthyroidism and ophthalmopathy.

The specimen comprised peripheral blood mononuclear cells (PBMCs), sampled at new diagnosis, from a patient treated with antithyroid drugs. Receptors originate from a woman younger than 30 with Graves disease.

The CDR3 DNA sequence: TGTGCCAGCAGTTACCCAGGGGGGGTCTACGAGCAGTACTTC. It yields the protein CASSYPGGVYEQYF. The chain links TRBV6-2 or TRBV6-3 to TRBJ2-7; D may correspond to TRBD1 or TRBD2 (7 bases each). V was cut by 2 bases and J by 3 bases, with 11 bases left in between. The CDR3 covers 14 residues. Germline V gene data show CDR1 as MNHEY and CDR2 as SVGEGT.

V and J are TRBV19 and TRBJ1-1; tentatively, D is TRBD1 (5 bases). V dropped 5 bases and J dropped 4 bases, with 11 bases sitting between them. This CDR3 comprises 13 residues. Per the germline V gene, CDR1 is LNHDA and CDR2 is SQIVND (reference sequence). CDR3 in amino acids: CASSVREGTEAFF. The CDR3 DNA reads as TGTGCCAGTAGTGTCAGGGAGGGCACTGAAGCTTTCTTT.

This clonotype was found many times. The chain couples TRBV25-1 to TRBJ2-3; tentatively, D is TRBD1 (6 bases). Between the trimmed V and J ends, which lost 4 bases and 0 bases, there was a span of 14 bases. Per the germline V gene, CDR1 is MGHDK and CDR2 is SYGVNS. This CDR3 is built from 16 residues. DNA for the CDR3: TGTGCCAGCAGTGCCTCTACAGGGCGAAGCACAGATACGCAGTATTTT. It translates to CASSASTGRSTDTQYF.

This clonotype was found many times. V is TRBV6-1 and J is TRBJ1-1, with TRBD1 identical over 9 bases. This CDR3 has 13 residues. The germline gives CDR1 MNHNS, CDR2 SASEGT. After removal of 7 bases from V and 5 bases from J, the junction contained 5 bases not matched to a gene. The CDR3 here is CASILTGGTEAFF. The CDR3, as DNA: TGTGCCAGCATTCTGACAGGGGGAACTGAAGCTTTCTTT.

This clonotype was detected many times. The rearrangement joins TRBV7-3 to TRBJ2-3; D gene uncertain. The CDR3 has 14 amino acids. Germline CDR1 is SGHTA and CDR2 is FQGTGA. The ends were cut back, 0 bases at V and 4 bases at J, with 8 bases in the middle. CDR3 sequence: CASSLTSVADTQYF. The CDR3 coding sequence is TGTGCCAGCAGCTTAACCAGCGTTGCAGATACGCAGTATTTT.

This clonotype has at least ten counts. The chain carries TRBV7-3 and TRBJ2-1, with 9 bases fitting TRBD2. Germline V lookup: CDR1 SGHTA, CDR2 FQGTGA. V gave up 2 bases and J gave up 7 bases; unmatched junction bases: 6. There are 15 residues in the CDR3. CDR3 coding DNA: TGTGCCAGCAGCTTATCAGCGGGGGGTGGGAATGAGCAGTTCTTC. Translated, it gives CASSLSAGGGNEQFF.

Regarding this clonotype: A junction end diverges from the germline sequence, so it may reflect a read error. This rearrangement joins TRBV3-1 to TRBJ2-3, with no clear D. CDR1 LGHDT and CDR2 YNNKEL come from the germline V gene (reference sequence). The CDR3 runs 15 residues. Here the CDR3 reads CACSQDPGNTDTQYF. CDR3 bases: TGTGCCTGCAGCCAAGATCCCGGCAACACAGATACGCAGTATTTT.

This chain joins TRBV15 and TRBJ1-5; D gene unclear. V lost 3 bases to trimming and J lost 5 bases, with 8 bases between them. The CDR3 extends over 13 amino acids. Germline assignment: CDR1 LNHNV and CDR2 YYDKDF (reference sequence). The CDR3 DNA follows: TGTGCCACCAGCAGGTCATACGATCAGCCCCAGCATTTT. Translation: CATSRSYDQPQHF. Full variable domain (rest looked up from reference TRBV15 and TRBJ1-5): DAMVIQNPRYQVTQFGKPVTLSCSQTLNHNVMYWYQQKSSQAPKLLFHYYDKDFNNEADTPDNFQSRRPNTSFCFLDIRSPGLGDTAMYLCATSRSYDQPQHFGDGTRLSIL.

There are many counts of this clonotype. J is TRBJ2-3 and V is TRBV28; 8 bases fit TRBD2. This CDR3 comprises 16 residues. V was clipped by 5 bases and J by 4 bases; unmatched bases: 11. Germline V gives CDR1 MDHEN, CDR2 SYDVKM. The CDR3 DNA follows: TGTGCCAGCAGTCCCCCCACCGGGGGGGGGCCAGATACGCAGTATTTT. Encoded protein: CASSPPTGGGPDTQYF.

The table lists this clonotype with many counts. CDR3: CASRSPRGYRNQPQHF. CDR3 DNA sequence: TGTGCCAGCAGGTCCCCCAGGGGGTATCGCAATCAGCCCCAGCATTTT. This rearrangement joins TRBV6-1 to TRBJ1-5; TRBD1 matches 7 bases. The CDR3 is made up of 16 amino acids. Trimming took 6 bases from V and 2 from J; bases not matched to a gene: 10. From germline, CDR1 is MNHNS and CDR2 SASEGT.

This clonotype was seen ten or more times. This chain joins TRBV9 and TRBJ1-4; 9 bases map to TRBD1. CDR1 and CDR2 from the germline V gene are SGDLS and YYNGEE. Germline trimming cut 0 bases from V and 8 bases from J; bases unmatched to any gene: 14. The CDR3 contains 18 residues. CDR3 sequence (DNA): TGTGCCAGCAGCGTAGGCCCTCGTTTGGGGACAGGGCAAGAAAAACTGTTTTTT. It specifies CASSVGPRLGTGQEKLFF.

This clonotype came up once. This sequence joins TRBV29-1 and TRBJ2-7, with 9 positions matching TRBD2. V lost 5 bases and J lost 7; bases outside the gene matches: 12. Per germline, CDR1 SQVTM and CDR2 ANQGSEA. The CDR3 covers 14 residues. CDR3 residues: CSVQLAGGPKEQYF. CDR3 in DNA: TGCAGCGTTCAATTGGCGGGGGGGCCGAAAGAGCAGTACTTC.

This clonotype showed up many times. This chain connects TRBV11-2 to TRBJ2-1; D is perhaps TRBD2 (6 bases). The CDR3 is 17 residues long. The germline V gene has CDR1 SGHAT and CDR2 FQNNGV. Trimming removed 1 base at V and 0 bases at J, with 13 bases between. The CDR3 DNA follows: TGTGCCAGCAGCTTAGGATTAGCGGAGAGCTCCTACAATGAGCAGTTCTTC. Protein: CASSLGLAESSYNEQFF.

This clonotype was counted many times. The J gene is TRBJ2-7, the V gene TRBV7-2; weak D call: TRBD1 (5 bases). The CDR3 covers 13 residues. The V end was cut by 4 bases, the J end by 3 bases, with 10 bases between. Germline V gene data show CDR1 as SGHTA and CDR2 as FQGNSA. The CDR3 coding sequence is TGTGCCAGCAGCTCCTCAGGGTACTACGAGCAGTACTTC. Residues: CASSSSGYYEQYF.

This clonotype was seen ten or more times. The chain employs TRBV30 and TRBJ2-2, with D perhaps matching TRBD1 or TRBD2 (5 bases each). The germline CDR1 and CDR2 sequences are GTSNPN and SVGIG (reference sequence). CDR3 length: 14 amino acids. V gave up 0 bases and J gave up 4 bases, with 9 bases separating them. The CDR3 reads CAWSVPGSTGELFF. The CDR3 DNA sequence: TGTGCCTGGAGTGTGCCAGGGAGCACCGGGGAGCTGTTTTTT. Full variable domain (remainder filled in from reference TRBV30 and TRBJ2-2): SQTIHQWPATLVQPVGSPLSLECTVEGTSNPNLYWYRQAAGRGLQLLFYSVGIGQISSEVPQNLSASRPQDRQFILSSKKLLLSDSGFYLCAWSVPGSTGELFFGEGSRLTVL.

This clonotype has at least ten counts. The genes are TRBV5-1 and TRBJ2-7; maybe TRBD2 (5 bases). The CDR3 is 15 residues long. Trimming shortened V by 4 bases and J by 2 bases, and 16 bases separated the two germline ends. Germline V gene lookup returns CDR1 SGHRS and CDR2 YFSETQ. The CDR3 here is CASSRTLSGTYEQYF. The CDR3 DNA is TGCGCCAGCAGCAGAACACTCAGCGGAACCTACGAGCAGTACTTC.

There are many counts of this clonotype. CDR3 in DNA: TGTGCCAGCAGCTTGCAGGGACAGGGGAACATTCAGTACTTC. Its translation is CASSLQGQGNIQYF. V usage is TRBV2 and J usage is TRBJ2-4; 10 bases match TRBD1. Looked up from germline, CDR1 is SNHLY and CDR2 is FYNNEI. This CDR3 contains 14 residues. V trimming: 6 bases; J trimming: 7 bases; junction bases outside the gene matches: 6.

This clonotype has at least ten counts. The J gene is TRBJ1-2, the V gene TRBV18, with D hard to call. V was pared by 0 bases and J by 4 bases, with 9 bases between. The CDR3 totals 14 residues. The germline CDR1 and CDR2 sequences are KGHSH and LQKENI. The CDR3 reads CASSPPETGYGYTF. The CDR3 DNA reads as TGTGCCAGCTCACCACCTGAGACGGGCTATGGCTACACCTTC.

This clonotype was observed many times. The chain has TRBV2 and TRBJ2-1; D is unresolved. The germline V gene has CDR1 SNHLY and CDR2 FYNNEI. V was cut by 6 bases and J by 10 bases, with 7 bases left in between. CDR3 length: 10 amino acids. The CDR3 coding sequence is TGTGCCAGCAGGGGCTTGGAGCAGTTCTTC. Translating it yields CASRGLEQFF.